This TCR beta chain appears in the sequencing data of a study of blood T cell repertoires in COVID-19. Generated by immunoSEQ multiplex PCR, the TCRdb table keeps only in-frame clones and is missing some. The sample has approximately 70,000 clones, over 75% seen once. V lost 5 bases, J lost 3 bases, and 5 bases stayed unmatched. CDR3 length equals 15 residues. Germline CDR1 and CDR2: ENHRY and SYGVKD. In this sample, this clone turned up once. V is TRBV10-3 and J is TRBJ2-5; 11 bases align to TRBD2. The sequencing sample was made of peripheral blood. The TCR was taken from a human donor in a cohort sampled during active COVID-19. As DNA, the CDR3 is TGTGCCATCAGTAAGGGACTAGCGGAAAAAGAGACCCAGTACTTC. Its protein is CAISKGLAEKETQYF.